Each of the 13 T cell receptor beta chains below was sequenced from the same sample in a study of blood T cell repertoires in COVID-19. TCRdb keeps only in-frame clones here, not all; method: immunoSEQ multiplex PCR. Counted here are about 150,000 clones, 85% to 90% occurring once; the ten biggest clones make up roughly 15%. The source material was peripheral blood. The source is a woman between 35 and 50 years old with acute or convalescent COVID-19.

The V call is TRBV4-2, the J call TRBJ1-4; D remains unclear. The CDR3 extends over 16 amino acids. CDR1 and CDR2 from the germline V gene are LGHNA and YNFKEQ. V was shortened by 0 bases and J by 0 bases, with 8 bases between the two germline ends. Here the CDR3 reads CASSQDTGATNEKLFF. The CDR3 DNA is TGTGCCAGCAGCCAAGATACGGGAGCAACTAATGAAAAACTGTTTTTT.

The rearrangement links TRBV10-3 to TRBJ1-2; D may be TRBD1 (5 bases). V lost 6 bases and J 4 bases, leaving 15 bases between the germline ends. CDR1 is ENHRY and CDR2 is SYGVKD in the germline V gene. This CDR3 comprises 14 residues. CDR3 DNA sequence: TGTGCCATCAGCAATACAAGACAGAGCTATGGCTACACCTTC. It encodes CAISNTRQSYGYTF.

This clone was counted between two and nine times. V and J are TRBV9 and TRBJ2-1; perhaps TRBD2 as D (7 bases). CDR3 length equals 15 residues. Germline V lookup: CDR1 SGDLS, CDR2 YYNGEE. Between the trimmed V and J ends, which lost 4 bases and 10 bases, there was a span of 21 bases. Here the CDR3 reads CASSLRLAGGQEQFF. CDR3 nucleotide sequence: TGTGCCAGCAGCCTAAGACTAGCCGGGGGACAAGAGCAGTTCTTC.

The CDR3 region has the DNA TGTGCCAGCAGCTTCAGGACAGGGAGCTATAATTCACCCCTCCACTTT. Its translation: CASSFRTGSYNSPLHF. V is TRBV13 and J is TRBJ1-6; 8 positions agree with TRBD1. This CDR3 comprises 16 residues. Looked up from germline, CDR1 is PRHDT and CDR2 is FYEKMQ (reference sequence). The junction had 4 bases not matched to a gene; V was cut back by 3 bases and J by 3 bases.

This clone was counted once. The chain is built from TRBV7-9 and TRBJ1-2; 9 positions match TRBD1. This CDR3 has 13 residues. Looked up from germline, CDR1 is SEHNR and CDR2 is FQNEAQ (reference sequence). With V trimmed by 4 bases and J by 8 bases, 5 bases remained unmatched. CDR3 coding DNA: TGTGCCAGCAGCTCGGGACAGGGTTTAGGCTACACCTTC. Translating it yields CASSSGQGLGYTF. Variable domain in full (rest from reference TRBV7-9 and TRBJ1-2): DTGVSQNPRHKITKRGQNVTFRCDPISEHNRLYWYRQTLGQGPEFLTYFQNEAQLEKSRLLSDRFSAERPKGSFSTLEIQRTEQGDSAMYLCASSSGQGLGYTFGSGTRLTVV.

The chain has TRBV7-2 and TRBJ2-7, with D maybe TRBD2 (5 bases). Germline-derived CDR1 and CDR2 are SGHTA and FQGNSA. V was pared by 1 base and J by 3 bases, with 7 bases between. This CDR3 comprises 13 residues. The CDR3 bases are TGTGCCAGCAGCTTAGTTCGGGGCTACGAGCAGTACTTC. Translating gives CASSLVRGYEQYF.

This CDR3 reads CASSIGQGGKTDTQYF. DNA for the CDR3: TGTGCCAGTAGTATTGGGCAGGGGGGAAAAACAGATACGCAGTATTTT. The gene calls are TRBV19 and TRBJ2-3, with D perhaps TRBD1 (7 bases). The germline gives CDR1 LNHDA, CDR2 SQIVND (reference sequence). CDR3 length: 16 residues. V shed 3 bases and J shed 3 bases, with 16 bases lying between them.

This clone is a singleton in its sample. The chain carries TRBV4-2 and TRBJ2-1, with D unresolved. The CDR3 runs to 14 residues. V was shortened by 1 base and J by 8 bases, with 12 bases between the two germline ends. Germline V CDR1 and CDR2: LGHNA, YNFKEQ. The CDR3 DNA follows: TGTGCCAGCAGCCAAGTTTCCGGTGGTGATGAGCAGTTCTTC. Residues: CASSQVSGGDEQFF.

The chain is built from TRBV19 and TRBJ2-7; D unresolved. V gave up 4 bases and J gave up 0 bases, with 7 bases separating them. The CDR3 spans 13 residues. Germline values: CDR1 LNHDA, CDR2 SQIVND (reference sequence). In DNA, the CDR3 is TGTGCCAGTAGTACATCCCCCTCCTACGAGCAGTACTTC. This codes for CASSTSPSYEQYF.

The V call is TRBV5-1, the J call TRBJ2-7; 8 nucleotides align to TRBD1. From germline, CDR1 is SGHRS and CDR2 YFSETQ. The CDR3 covers 15 residues. Germline trimming cut 5 bases from V and 5 bases from J; bases unmatched to any gene: 12. The CDR3 loop is CASRPPGQVVDEQYF. CDR3 coding DNA: TGCGCCAGCAGGCCGCCGGGACAGGTCGTGGACGAGCAGTACTTC.

The chain has TRBV13 and TRBJ2-7; D might be TRBD1 (5 bases). Germline CDR1 and CDR2: PRHDT and FYEKMQ (reference sequence). V was shortened by 2 bases and J by 5 bases, with 10 bases between the two germline ends. The CDR3 extends over 13 amino acids. The CDR3 spells CASSLIGANEQYF. The CDR3 DNA is TGTGCCAGCAGCTTAATTGGGGCCAACGAGCAGTACTTC.

This sequence joins TRBV4-1 and TRBJ1-1, with a possible D match to TRBD1 (6 bases). The V and J ends lost 1 base and 1 base respectively, with 10 bases between them. Germline V gives CDR1 MGHRA, CDR2 YSYEKL. This CDR3 has 15 amino acids. CDR3 bases: TGCGCCAGCAGCCAAGTCACAGGGCAGAACACTGAAGCTTTCTTT. Residues: CASSQVTGQNTEAFF.

The chain combines TRBV9 with TRBJ1-2, with TRBD1 identical over 7 bases. Unmatched junction bases numbered 13, after V lost 3 bases and J lost 5 bases. CDR1 SGDLS and CDR2 YYNGEE come from the germline V gene. There are 16 residues in the CDR3. CDR3 sequence: CASSAPRAGGKYGYTF. The CDR3 nucleotides read TGTGCCAGCAGCGCCCCCAGGGCAGGGGGGAAGTATGGCTACACCTTC.